This T cell receptor (beta chain) was documented in a study of blood T cell repertoires in COVID-19. Turning to the study itself: COVID-19 samples, acute and convalescent, were from the United States, Italy and Spain. From T cells, B-cell-depleted T cells, or PBMCs came the material, which was cDNA or gDNA.

Profiled with immunoSEQ multiplex PCR; TCRdb holds only in-frame clones, not every one. The sample lists roughly 130,000 clones, 65% to 85% occurring once. Germline lookup yields CDR1 MDHEN and CDR2 SYDVKM. This CDR3 spans 14 amino acids. Unmatched junction bases numbered 5, after V lost 5 bases and J lost 7 bases. This sequence was found in a man between 65 and 80 years old with acute or convalescent COVID-19. Sequencing was done on a sample of peripheral blood. J is TRBJ1-3 and V is TRBV28; 10 bases match TRBD1. DNA for the CDR3: TGTGCCAGCAGTACGACAGGGGGCGGTAACACCATATATTTT. It encodes CASSTTGGGNTIYF.